The rows below give T cell receptor beta chains drawn from one sample of a study of post-analysis software for immune sequencing data. TCRdb analysed the PCR reads with MiXCR anew, one entry per CDR3 protein. The sample includes hundreds of thousands of distinct CDR3 sequences, 59% of them seen just once. Sequenced sample: blood. These receptors were taken from a girl aged 2-15 years with multiple sclerosis. Both conserved end residues are trimmed from each CDR3. The D gene is left open where the match is weak.

.,TRBV7-6,.,ASSLRSGVATQY
TRBJ2-1,TRBV28,.,ASSLSRGHYNEQF
TRBJ2-3,TRBV5-1,TRBD2,ASSLVPGGVTDTQY
TRBJ2-1,TRBV7-9,.,ASSLVVFDEQF
TRBJ1-4,TRBV12-3/TRBV12-4,.,ASAGGVTNEKLF
TRBJ2-5,TRBV7-2,TRBD2,ASSLRTSGAGETQY
TRBJ2-1,TRBV7-2,.,ASSLVAVGIAVNEQF
TRBJ1-5,TRBV29-1,TRBD1,SFTGTDSNQPQH
TRBJ2-1,TRBV3-1,.,ASSQDTVSYNEQF
TRBJ2-3,TRBV7-9,.,ASSPTRGTYEIIHTQY
TRBJ2-1,TRBV12-3/TRBV12-4,.,ASSSGAAGSYNEQF
TRBJ2-7,TRBV5-5,TRBD2,ASSWEASGSHEQY
TRBJ1-5,TRBV11-2,.,ASSLDRGEPQH
TRBJ2-1,TRBV11-1,TRBD2,ASSLRTSGAYNEQF
TRBJ1-2,TRBV5-6,.,ASSPTYSYGYT
TRBJ2-5,TRBV10-3,.,AISATSQETQY
TRBJ1-2,TRBV5-1,.,ASSLGQGVSGGYT
TRBJ1-1,TRBV5-6,.,ASSFGRAEAF
TRBJ1-2,TRBV29-1,.,SVVPRLVGNGYT
TRBJ2-4,TRBV29-1,.,SVEMRGVDIQY
TRBJ2-7,TRBV29-1,TRBD2,SAGIAGVGNEQY
TRBJ2-3,TRBV24-1,.,ATSPRQPIPTDTQY
TRBJ2-3,TRBV20-1,.,SAIDPGQSTDTQY
TRBJ2-1,TRBV5-1,.,ASGEQGLYNEQF
TRBJ2-2,TRBV6-2/TRBV6-3,TRBD2,ASRPGLAGAGELF
TRBJ1-1,TRBV5-1,TRBD1,ASSLGQALNTEAF
TRBJ2-7,TRBV7-6,.,ASSSKAGGEQY
TRBJ2-3,TRBV10-3,.,AISEFLEEGTQY
TRBJ2-1,TRBV4-3,.,ASSQRVSSYNEQF
TRBJ2-3,TRBV28,TRBD2,ASSPLGLAGRTDTQY
TRBJ2-7,TRBV6-2/TRBV6-3,TRBD2,ASTRARLATPYEQY
TRBJ2-3,TRBV21-1,.,ASTPNGGGTDTQY
TRBJ2-1,TRBV11-2,.,ASSPGDSYNEQF
TRBJ1-1,TRBV29-1,TRBD1,SAAGTGDTEAF
TRBJ1-1,TRBV6-5,.,ASRRGITEAF
.,TRBV27,.,ASSLSAKYEQY
TRBJ2-1,TRBV10-3,TRBD1,AIKSTGFNEQF
TRBJ2-1,TRBV29-1,TRBD2,SVEASGNTDEQF
TRBJ2-6,TRBV7-9,TRBD1,ASSPRGQGSGASVLT
TRBJ2-2,TRBV7-8,.,ASSRKGGELF
TRBJ1-4,TRBV20-1,.,SAYAGGLNEKLF
TRBJ2-5,TRBV15,.,ATSRDLGGEETQY
TRBJ2-7,TRBV28,.,ASNERDTYEQY
TRBJ2-2,TRBV15,.,ATSRDPGAGELF
TRBJ2-3,TRBV6-6,.,ASSQDGKDTQY
TRBJ2-7,TRBV25-1,TRBD1,ASSESGTGKPEQY
TRBJ2-3,TRBV7-2,.,ASSLGPASTDTQY
TRBJ2-7,TRBV11-2,TRBD1,ASSLGRGQGGGYEQY
TRBJ1-1,TRBV15,.,ATSGGEGEAF
TRBJ2-7,TRBV12-3/TRBV12-4,TRBD2,ASSSRSGNPYEQY
TRBJ2-7,TRBV20-1,.,SARSGAGSYEQY
TRBJ2-5,TRBV7-2,TRBD1,ASSIQTGGWRETQY
TRBJ1-1,TRBV15,.,ATSGGAGMTEAF
TRBJ1-2,TRBV7-2,TRBD1,ASSPNSDRDGYT